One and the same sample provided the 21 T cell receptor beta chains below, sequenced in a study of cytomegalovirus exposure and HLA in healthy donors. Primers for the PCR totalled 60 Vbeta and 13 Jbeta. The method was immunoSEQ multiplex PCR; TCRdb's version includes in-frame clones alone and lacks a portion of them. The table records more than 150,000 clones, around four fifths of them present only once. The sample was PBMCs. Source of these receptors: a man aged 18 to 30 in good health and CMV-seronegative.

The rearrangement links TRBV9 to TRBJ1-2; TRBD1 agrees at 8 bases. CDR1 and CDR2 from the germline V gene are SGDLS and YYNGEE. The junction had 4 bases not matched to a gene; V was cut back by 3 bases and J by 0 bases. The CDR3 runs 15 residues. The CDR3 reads CASSERTGSNYGYTF. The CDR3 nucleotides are TGTGCCAGCAGCGAAAGGACAGGGTCTAACTATGGCTACACCTTC.

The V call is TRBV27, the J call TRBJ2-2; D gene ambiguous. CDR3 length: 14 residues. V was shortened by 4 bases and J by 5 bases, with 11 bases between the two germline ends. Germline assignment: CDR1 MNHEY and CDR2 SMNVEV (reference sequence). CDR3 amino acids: CASSYMSLTGELFF. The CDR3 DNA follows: TGTGCCAGCAGTTATATGTCACTTACCGGGGAGCTGTTTTTT.

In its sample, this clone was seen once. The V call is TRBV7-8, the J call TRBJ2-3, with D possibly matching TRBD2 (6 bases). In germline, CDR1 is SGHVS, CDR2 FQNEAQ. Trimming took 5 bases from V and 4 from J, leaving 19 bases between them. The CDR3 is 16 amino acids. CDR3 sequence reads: CASSPLGGGGADTQYF. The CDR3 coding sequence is TGTGCCAGCAGCCCTCTCGGGGGAGGAGGCGCAGATACGCAGTATTTT.

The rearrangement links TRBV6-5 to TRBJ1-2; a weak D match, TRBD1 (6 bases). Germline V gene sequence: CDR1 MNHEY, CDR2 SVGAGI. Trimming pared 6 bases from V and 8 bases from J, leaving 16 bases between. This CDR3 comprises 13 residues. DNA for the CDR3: TGTGCCAGCAGCTGGGGGCCAGGGAGCGGCTACACCTTC. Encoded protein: CASSWGPGSGYTF.

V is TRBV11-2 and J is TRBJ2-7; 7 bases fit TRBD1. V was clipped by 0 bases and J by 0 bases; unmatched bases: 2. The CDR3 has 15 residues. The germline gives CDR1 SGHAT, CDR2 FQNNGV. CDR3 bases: TGTGCCAGCAGCTTAGATGGGACAGACTCCTACGAGCAGTACTTC. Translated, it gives CASSLDGTDSYEQYF. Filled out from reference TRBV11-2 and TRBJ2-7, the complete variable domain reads EAGVAQSPRYKIIEKRQSVAFWCNPISGHATLYWYQQILGQGPKLLIQFQNNGVVDDSQLPKDRFSAERLKGVDSTLKIQPAKLEDSAVYLCASSLDGTDSYEQYFGPGTRLTVT.

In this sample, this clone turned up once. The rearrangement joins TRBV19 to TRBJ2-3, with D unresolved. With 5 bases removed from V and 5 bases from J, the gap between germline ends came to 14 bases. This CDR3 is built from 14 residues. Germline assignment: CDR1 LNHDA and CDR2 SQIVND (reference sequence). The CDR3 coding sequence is TGTGCCAGTAGTCTCGGAGCTATTGGAGATACGCAGTATTTT. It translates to CASSLGAIGDTQYF. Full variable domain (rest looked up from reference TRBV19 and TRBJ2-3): DGGITQSPKYLFRKEGQNVTLSCEQNLNHDAMYWYRQDPGQGLRLIYYSQIVNDFQKGDIAEGYSVSREKKESFPLTVTSAQKNPTAFYLCASSLGAIGDTQYFGPGTRLTVL.

The CDR3: CAWSGLAGGYNEQFF. CDR3 DNA: TGTGCCTGGAGTGGCCTAGCGGGAGGGTACAATGAGCAGTTCTTC. The chain is built from TRBV30 and TRBJ2-1; 12 nucleotides agree with TRBD2. Germline CDR1 and CDR2: GTSNPN and SVGIG (reference sequence). Unmatched junction bases numbered 2, after V lost 1 base and J lost 4 bases. CDR3 size: 15 residues.

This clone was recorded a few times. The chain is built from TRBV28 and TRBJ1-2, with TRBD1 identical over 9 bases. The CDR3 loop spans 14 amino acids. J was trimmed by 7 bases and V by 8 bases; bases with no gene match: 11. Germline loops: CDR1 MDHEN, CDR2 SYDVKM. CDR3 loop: CASARGQGQGGYTF. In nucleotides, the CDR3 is TGTGCCAGCGCCCGGGGACAGGGTCAGGGTGGCTACACCTTC.

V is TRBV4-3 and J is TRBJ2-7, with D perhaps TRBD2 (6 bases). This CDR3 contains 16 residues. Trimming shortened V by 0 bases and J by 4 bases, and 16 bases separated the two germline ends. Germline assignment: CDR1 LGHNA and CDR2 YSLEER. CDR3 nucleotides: TGCGCCAGCAGCCAAGATAGGGGCGGCGGGATATACGAGCAGTACTTC. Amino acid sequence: CASSQDRGGGIYEQYF.

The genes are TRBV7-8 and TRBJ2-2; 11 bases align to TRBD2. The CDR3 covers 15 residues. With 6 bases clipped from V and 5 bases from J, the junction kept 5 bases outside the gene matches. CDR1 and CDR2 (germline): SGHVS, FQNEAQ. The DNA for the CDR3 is TGTGCCAGCAGAGCACTAGCGGGAGTGACCGGGGAGCTGTTTTTT. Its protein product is CASRALAGVTGELFF.

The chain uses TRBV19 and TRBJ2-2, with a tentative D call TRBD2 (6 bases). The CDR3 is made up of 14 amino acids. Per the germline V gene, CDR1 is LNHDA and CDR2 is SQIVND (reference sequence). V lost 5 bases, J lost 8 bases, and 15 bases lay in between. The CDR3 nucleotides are TGTGCCAGTAGTCCCACTTTGCGGGGAGGGGAGCTGTTTTTT. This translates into CASSPTLRGGELFF.

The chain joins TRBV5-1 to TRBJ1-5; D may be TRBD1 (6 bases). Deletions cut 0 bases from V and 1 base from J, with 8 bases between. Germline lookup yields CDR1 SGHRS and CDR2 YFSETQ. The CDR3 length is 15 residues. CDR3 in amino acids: CASSLDGQSNQPQHF. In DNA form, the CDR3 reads TGCGCCAGCAGCTTGGATGGACAGAGCAATCAGCCCCAGCATTTT.

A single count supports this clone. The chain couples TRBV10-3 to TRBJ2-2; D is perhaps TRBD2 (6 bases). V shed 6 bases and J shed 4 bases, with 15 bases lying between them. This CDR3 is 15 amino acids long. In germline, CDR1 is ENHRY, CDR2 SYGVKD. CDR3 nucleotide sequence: TGTGCCATCAGCGACCGGGACTCCCCCACCGGGGAGCTGTTTTTT. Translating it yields CAISDRDSPTGELFF.

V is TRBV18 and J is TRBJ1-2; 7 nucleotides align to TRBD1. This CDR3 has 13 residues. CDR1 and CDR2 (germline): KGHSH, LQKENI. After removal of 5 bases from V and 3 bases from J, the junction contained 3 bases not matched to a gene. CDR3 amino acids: CASSAGTDYGYTF. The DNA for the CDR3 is TGTGCCAGCTCAGCCGGGACAGACTATGGCTACACCTTC.

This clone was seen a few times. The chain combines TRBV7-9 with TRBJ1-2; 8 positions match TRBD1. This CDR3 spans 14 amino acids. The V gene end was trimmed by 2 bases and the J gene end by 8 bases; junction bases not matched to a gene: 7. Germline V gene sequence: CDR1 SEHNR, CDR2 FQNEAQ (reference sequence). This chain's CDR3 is CASSLYQGAQGYTF. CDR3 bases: TGTGCCAGCAGCTTATATCAGGGGGCGCAGGGCTACACCTTC.

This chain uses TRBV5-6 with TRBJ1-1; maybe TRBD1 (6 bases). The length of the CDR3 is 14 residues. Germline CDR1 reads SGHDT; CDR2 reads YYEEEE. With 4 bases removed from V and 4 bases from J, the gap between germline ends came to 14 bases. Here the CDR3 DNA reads TGTGCCAGCAGCGGGGACATCAGGGGCACTGAAGCTTTCTTT. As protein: CASSGDIRGTEAFF.

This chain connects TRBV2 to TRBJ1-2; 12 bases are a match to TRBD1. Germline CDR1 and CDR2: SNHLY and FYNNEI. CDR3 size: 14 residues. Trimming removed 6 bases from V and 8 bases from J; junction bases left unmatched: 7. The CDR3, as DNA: TGTGCCAGCAGACCGGGACAGGGGGCGGGGGGCTACACCTTC. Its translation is CASRPGQGAGGYTF.

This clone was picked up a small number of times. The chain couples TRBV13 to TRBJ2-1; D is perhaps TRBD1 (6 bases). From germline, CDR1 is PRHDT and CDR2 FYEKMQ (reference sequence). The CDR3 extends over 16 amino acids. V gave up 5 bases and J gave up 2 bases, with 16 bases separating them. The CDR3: CASSRATGLTYNEQFF. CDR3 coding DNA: TGTGCCAGCAGCCGTGCTACAGGGTTGACCTACAATGAGCAGTTCTTC. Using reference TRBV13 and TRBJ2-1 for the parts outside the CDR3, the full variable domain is AAGVIQSPRHLIKEKRETATLKCYPIPRHDTVYWYQQGPGQDPQFLISFYEKMQSDKGSIPDRFSAQQFSDYHSELNMSSLELGDSALYFCASSRATGLTYNEQFFGPGTRLTVL.

The CDR3 here is CATSTSGRSLEQYF. DNA for the CDR3: TGTGCCACCAGCACTAGCGGGAGGTCTCTCGAGCAGTACTTC. This rearrangement joins TRBV28 to TRBJ2-7; 12 nucleotides match TRBD2. Per germline, CDR1 MDHEN and CDR2 SYDVKM. V shed 10 bases and J 6 bases; nucleotides not matched to a gene: 10. The CDR3 is 14 residues long.

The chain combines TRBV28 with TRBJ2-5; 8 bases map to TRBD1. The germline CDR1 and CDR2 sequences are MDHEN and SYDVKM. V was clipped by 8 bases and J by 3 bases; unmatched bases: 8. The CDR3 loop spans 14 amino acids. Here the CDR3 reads CASGNDRGEETQYF. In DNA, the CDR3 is TGTGCCAGCGGGAACGACAGGGGCGAAGAGACCCAGTACTTC.

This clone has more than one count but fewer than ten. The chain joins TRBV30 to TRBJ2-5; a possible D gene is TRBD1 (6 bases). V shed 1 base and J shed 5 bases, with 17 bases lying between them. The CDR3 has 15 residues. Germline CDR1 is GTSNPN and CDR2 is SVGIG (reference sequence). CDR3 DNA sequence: TGTGCCTGGAGTGACGTAGGGACACTCAGGGAGACCCAGTACTTC. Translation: CAWSDVGTLRETQYF.